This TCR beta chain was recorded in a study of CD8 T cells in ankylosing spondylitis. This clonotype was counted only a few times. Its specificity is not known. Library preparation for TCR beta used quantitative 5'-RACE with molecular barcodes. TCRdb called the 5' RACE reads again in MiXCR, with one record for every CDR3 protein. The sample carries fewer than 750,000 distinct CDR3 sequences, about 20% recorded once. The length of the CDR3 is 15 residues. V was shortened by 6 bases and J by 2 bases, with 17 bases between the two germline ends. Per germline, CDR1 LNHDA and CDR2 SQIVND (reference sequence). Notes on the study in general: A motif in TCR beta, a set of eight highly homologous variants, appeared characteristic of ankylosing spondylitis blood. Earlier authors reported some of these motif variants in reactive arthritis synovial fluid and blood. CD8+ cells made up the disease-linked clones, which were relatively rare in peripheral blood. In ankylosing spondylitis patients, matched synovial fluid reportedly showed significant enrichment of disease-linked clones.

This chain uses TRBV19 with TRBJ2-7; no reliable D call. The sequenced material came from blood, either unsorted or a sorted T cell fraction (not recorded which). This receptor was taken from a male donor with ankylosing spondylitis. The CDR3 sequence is CASSQTGPRAYEQYF. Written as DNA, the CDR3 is TGTGCCAGTAGCCAGACCGGACCCCGAGCCTACGAGCAGTACTTC.